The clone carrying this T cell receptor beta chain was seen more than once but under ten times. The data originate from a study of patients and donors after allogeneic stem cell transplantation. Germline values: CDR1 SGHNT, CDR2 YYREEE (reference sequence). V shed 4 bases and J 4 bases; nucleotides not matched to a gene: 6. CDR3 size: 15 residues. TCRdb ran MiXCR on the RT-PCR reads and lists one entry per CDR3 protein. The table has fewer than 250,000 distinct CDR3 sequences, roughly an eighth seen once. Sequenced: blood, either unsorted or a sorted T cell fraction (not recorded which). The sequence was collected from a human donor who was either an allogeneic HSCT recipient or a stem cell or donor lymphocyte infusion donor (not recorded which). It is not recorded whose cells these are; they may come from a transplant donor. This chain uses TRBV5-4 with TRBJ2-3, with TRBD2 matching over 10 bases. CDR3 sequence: CASSGAGGPSDTQYF. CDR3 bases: TGTGCCAGCAGCGGAGCGGGAGGGCCGTCAGATACGCAGTATTTT.